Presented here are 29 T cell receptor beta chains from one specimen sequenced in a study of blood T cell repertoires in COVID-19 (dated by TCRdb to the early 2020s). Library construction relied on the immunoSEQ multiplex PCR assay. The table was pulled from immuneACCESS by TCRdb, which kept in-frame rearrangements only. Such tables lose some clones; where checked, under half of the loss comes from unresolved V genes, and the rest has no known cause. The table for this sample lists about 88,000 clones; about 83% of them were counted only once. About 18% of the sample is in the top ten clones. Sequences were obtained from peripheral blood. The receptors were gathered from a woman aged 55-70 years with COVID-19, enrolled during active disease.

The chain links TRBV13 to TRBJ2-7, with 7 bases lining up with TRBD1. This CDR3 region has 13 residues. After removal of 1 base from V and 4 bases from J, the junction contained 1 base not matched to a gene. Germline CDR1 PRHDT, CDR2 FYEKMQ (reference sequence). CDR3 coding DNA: TGTGCCAGCAGCTTAGTGGACAGGTACGAGCAGTACTTC. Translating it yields CASSLVDRYEQYF.

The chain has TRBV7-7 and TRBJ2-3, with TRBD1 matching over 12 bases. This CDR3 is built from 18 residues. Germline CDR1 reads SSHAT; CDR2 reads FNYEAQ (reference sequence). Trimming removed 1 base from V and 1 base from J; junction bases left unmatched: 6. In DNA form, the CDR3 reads TGTGCCAGCAGCTTAGGCGGGGGACAGGGGGCTGGCACAGATACGCAGTATTTT. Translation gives CASSLGGGQGAGTDTQYF.

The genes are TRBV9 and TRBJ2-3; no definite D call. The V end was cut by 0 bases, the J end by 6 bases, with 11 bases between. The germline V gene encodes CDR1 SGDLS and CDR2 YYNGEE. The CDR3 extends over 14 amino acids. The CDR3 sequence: CASSVAPILDTQYF. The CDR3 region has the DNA TGTGCCAGCAGCGTAGCCCCTATCTTGGATACGCAGTATTTT.

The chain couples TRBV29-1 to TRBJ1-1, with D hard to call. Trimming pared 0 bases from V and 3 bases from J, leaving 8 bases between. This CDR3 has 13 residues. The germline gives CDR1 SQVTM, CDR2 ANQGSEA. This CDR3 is CSVEDREYTEAFF. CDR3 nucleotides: TGCAGCGTTGAAGATCGAGAGTACACTGAAGCTTTCTTT.

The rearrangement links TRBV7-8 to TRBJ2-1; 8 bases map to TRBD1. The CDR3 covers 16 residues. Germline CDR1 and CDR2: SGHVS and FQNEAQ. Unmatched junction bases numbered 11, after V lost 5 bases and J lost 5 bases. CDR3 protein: CASSLVLPGQDNEQFF. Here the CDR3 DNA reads TGTGCCAGCAGCCTAGTCCTTCCGGGACAGGACAATGAGCAGTTCTTC.

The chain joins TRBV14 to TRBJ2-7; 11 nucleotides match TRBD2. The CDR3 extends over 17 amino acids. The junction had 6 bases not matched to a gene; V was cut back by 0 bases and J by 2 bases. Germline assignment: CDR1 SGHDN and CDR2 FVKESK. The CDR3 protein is CASSQDFGTSGTYEQYF. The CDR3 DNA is TGTGCCAGCAGCCAAGATTTCGGGACTAGCGGAACCTACGAGCAGTACTTC. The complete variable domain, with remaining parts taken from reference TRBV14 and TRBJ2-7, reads EAGVTQFPSHSVIEKGQTVTLRCDPISGHDNLYWYRRVMGKEIKFLLHFVKESKQDESGMPNNRFLAERTGGTYSTLKVQPAELEDSGVYFCASSQDFGTSGTYEQYFGPGTRLTVT.

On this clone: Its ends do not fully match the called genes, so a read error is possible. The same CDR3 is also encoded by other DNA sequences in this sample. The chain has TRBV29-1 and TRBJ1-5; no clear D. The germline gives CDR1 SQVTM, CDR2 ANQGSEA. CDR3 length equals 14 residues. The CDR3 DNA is TGCAGCGCCACCCCGGGAAATAGCAATCAGCCCCAACATTTT. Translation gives CSATPGNSNQPQHF.

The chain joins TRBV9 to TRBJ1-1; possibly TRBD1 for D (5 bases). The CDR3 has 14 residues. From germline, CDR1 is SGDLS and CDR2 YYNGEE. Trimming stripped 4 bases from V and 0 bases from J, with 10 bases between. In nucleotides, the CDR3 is TGTGCCAGCAGCTCCACAGGAATGAACACTGAAGCTTTCTTT. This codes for CASSSTGMNTEAFF.

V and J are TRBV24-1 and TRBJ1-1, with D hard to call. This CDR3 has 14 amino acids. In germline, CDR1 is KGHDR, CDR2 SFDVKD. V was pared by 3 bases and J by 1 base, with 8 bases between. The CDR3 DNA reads TGTGCCACCAGTGATGAAAAGCCGAACACTGAAGCTTTCTTT. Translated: CATSDEKPNTEAFF.

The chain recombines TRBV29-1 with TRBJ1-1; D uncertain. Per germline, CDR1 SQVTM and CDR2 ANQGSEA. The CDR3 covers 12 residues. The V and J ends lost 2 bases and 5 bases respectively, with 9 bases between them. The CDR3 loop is CSVEIRVTEAFF. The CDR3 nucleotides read TGCAGCGTTGAAATTCGGGTAACTGAAGCTTTCTTT. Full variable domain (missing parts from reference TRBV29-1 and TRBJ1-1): SAVISQKPSRDICQRGTSLTIQCQVDSQVTMMFWYRQQPGQSLTLIATANQGSEATYESGFVIDKFPISRPNLTFSTLTVSNMSPEDSSIYLCSVEIRVTEAFFGQGTRLTVV.

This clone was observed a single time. This CDR3 is CASSLVPSTVSYTYGYTF. DNA for the CDR3: TGTGCCAGCAGCTTAGTTCCCTCTACAGTCTCGTACACCTATGGCTACACCTTC. The gene calls are TRBV7-9 and TRBJ1-2; D unclear. In germline, CDR1 is SEHNR, CDR2 FQNEAQ (reference sequence). The CDR3 is made up of 18 amino acids. Trimming took 1 base from V and 4 from J, leaving 22 bases between them.

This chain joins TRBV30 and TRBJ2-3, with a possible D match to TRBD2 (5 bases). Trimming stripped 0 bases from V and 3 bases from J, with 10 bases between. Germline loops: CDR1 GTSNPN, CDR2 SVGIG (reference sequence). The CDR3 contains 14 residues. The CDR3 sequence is CAWSVRGLTDTQYF. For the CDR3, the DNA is TGTGCCTGGAGTGTACGGGGTTTGACAGATACGCAGTATTTT.

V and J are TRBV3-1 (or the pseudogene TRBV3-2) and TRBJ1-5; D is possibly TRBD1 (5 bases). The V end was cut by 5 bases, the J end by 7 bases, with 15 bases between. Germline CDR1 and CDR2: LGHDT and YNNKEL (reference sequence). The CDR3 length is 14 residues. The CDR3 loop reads CASSSTLGLQPQHF. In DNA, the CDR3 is TGTGCCAGCAGCTCTACCCTGGGGCTCCAGCCCCAGCATTTT.

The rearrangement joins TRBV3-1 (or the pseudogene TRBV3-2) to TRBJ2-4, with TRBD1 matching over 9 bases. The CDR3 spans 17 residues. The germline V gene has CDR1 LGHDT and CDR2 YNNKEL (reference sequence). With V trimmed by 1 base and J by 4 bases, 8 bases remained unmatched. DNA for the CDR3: TGTGCCAGCAGCCAAGGCAGGGGACAGGGACGAAAAAACATTCAGTACTTC. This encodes CASSQGRGQGRKNIQYF.

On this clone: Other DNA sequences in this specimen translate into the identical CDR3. The CDR3 protein is CASSLGTSGGDTQYF. Here the CDR3 DNA reads TGCGCCAGCAGCTTGGGGACTAGCGGGGGGGATACGCAGTATTTT. This sequence joins TRBV5-1 and TRBJ2-3; 14 bases agree with TRBD2. Trimming at V came to 0 bases and at J to 6 bases, leaving 0 bases not matched to a gene. This CDR3 is built from 15 residues. Germline V CDR1 and CDR2: SGHRS, YFSETQ.

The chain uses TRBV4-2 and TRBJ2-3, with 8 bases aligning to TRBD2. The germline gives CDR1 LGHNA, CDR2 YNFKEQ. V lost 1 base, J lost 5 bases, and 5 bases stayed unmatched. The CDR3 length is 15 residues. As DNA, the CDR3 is TGTGCCAGCAGCCAAGCGGGGGGGAGGGAAGATACGCAGTATTTT. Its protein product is CASSQAGGREDTQYF.

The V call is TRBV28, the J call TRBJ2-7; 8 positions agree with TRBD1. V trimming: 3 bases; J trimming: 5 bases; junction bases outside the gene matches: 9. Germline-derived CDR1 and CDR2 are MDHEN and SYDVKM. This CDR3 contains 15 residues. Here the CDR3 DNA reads TGTGCCAGCAGTTTTGGAGGCAGGGGGCTGAACGAGCAGTACTTC. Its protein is CASSFGGRGLNEQYF. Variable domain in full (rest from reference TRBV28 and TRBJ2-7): DVKVTQSSRYLVKRTGEKVFLECVQDMDHENMFWYRQDPGLGLRLIYFSYDVKMKEKGDIPEGYSVSREKKERFSLILESASTNQTSMYLCASSFGGRGLNEQYFGPGTRLTVT.

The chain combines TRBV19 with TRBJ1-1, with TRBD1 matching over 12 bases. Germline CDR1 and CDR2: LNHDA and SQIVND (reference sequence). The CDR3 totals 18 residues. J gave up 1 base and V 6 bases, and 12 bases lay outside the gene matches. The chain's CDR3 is CASRNLRGQGAGNTEAFF. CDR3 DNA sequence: TGTGCCAGTAGGAACCTACGGGGACAGGGGGCTGGGAACACTGAAGCTTTCTTT.

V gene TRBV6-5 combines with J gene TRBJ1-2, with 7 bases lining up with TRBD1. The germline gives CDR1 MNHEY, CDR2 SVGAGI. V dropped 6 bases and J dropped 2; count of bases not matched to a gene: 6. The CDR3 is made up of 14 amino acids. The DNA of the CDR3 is TGTGCCAGCAGAAGGGGGCAAGAGAACTATGGCTACACCTTC. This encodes CASRRGQENYGYTF.

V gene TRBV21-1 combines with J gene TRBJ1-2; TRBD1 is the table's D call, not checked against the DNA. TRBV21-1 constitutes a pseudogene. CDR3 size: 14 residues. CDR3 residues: CASSKRGSNYGYTF. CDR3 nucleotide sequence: TGTGCCAGCAGCAAAAGGGGCAGTAACTATGGCTACACCTTC.

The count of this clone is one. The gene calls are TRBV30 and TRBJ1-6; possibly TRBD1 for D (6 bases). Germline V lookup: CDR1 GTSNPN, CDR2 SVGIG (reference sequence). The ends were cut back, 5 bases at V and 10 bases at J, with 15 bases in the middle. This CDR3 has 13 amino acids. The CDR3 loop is CAWGGADRSPLHF. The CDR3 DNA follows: TGTGCCTGGGGGGGGGCTGATAGGTCACCCCTCCACTTT. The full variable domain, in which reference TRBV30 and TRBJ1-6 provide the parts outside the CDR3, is SQTIHQWPATLVQPVGSPLSLECTVEGTSNPNLYWYRQAAGRGLQLLFYSVGIGQISSEVPQNLSASRPQDRQFILSSKKLLLSDSGFYLCAWGGADRSPLHFGNGTRLTVT.

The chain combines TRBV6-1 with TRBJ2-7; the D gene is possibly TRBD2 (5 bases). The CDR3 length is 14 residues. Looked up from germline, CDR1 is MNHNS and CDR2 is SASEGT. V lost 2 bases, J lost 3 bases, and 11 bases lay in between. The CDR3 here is CASSEYEGIYEQYF. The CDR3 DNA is TGTGCCAGCAGTGAATACGAGGGAATCTACGAGCAGTACTTC.

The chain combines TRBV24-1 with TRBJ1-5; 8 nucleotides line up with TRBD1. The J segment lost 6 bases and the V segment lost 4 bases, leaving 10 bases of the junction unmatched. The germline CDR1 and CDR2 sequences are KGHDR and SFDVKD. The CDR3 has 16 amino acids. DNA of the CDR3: TGTGCCACCAGTGACCCGGGACAGGACCCGGGTCAGCCCCAGCATTTT. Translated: CATSDPGQDPGQPQHF.

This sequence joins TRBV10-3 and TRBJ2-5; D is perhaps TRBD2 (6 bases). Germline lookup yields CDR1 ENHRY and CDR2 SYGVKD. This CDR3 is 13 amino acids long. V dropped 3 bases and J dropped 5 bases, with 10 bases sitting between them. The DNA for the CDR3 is TGTGCCATCAGTGATACAGCGGGCGAGACCCAGTACTTC. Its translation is CAISDTAGETQYF.

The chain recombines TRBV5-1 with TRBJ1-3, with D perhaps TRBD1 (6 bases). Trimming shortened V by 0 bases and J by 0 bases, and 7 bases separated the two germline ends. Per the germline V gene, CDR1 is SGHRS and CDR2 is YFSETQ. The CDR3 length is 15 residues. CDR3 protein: CASSLGGHSGNTIYF. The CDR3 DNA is TGCGCCAGCAGCTTGGGGGGACACTCTGGAAACACCATATATTTT.

CDR3 in DNA: TGTGCCAGCAGCCAGACCCTCGGGGGGGTCGAGCAGTACTTC. It is translated as CASSQTLGGVEQYF. J is TRBJ2-7 and V is TRBV3-1 (or the pseudogene TRBV3-2); 8 bases agree with TRBD2. The germline V gene has CDR1 LGHDT and CDR2 YNNKEL (reference sequence). The J segment lost 6 bases and the V segment lost 3 bases, leaving 7 bases of the junction unmatched. The CDR3 sequence is 14 residues long.

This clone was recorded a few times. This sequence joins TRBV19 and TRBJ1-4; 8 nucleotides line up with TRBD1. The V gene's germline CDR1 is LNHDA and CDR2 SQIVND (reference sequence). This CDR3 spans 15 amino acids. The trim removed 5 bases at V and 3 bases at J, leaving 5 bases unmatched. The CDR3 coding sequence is TGTGCCAGTAGTTCTCAGGGGGCGGCTAATGAAAAACTGTTTTTT. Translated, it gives CASSSQGAANEKLFF. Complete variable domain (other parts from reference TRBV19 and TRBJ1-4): DGGITQSPKYLFRKEGQNVTLSCEQNLNHDAMYWYRQDPGQGLRLIYYSQIVNDFQKGDIAEGYSVSREKKESFPLTVTSAQKNPTAFYLCASSSQGAANEKLFFGSGTQLSVL.

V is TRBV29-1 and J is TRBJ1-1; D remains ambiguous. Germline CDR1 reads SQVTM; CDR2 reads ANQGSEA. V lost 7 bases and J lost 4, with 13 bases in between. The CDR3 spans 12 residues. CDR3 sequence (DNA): TGCAGCGGTACGGTCGTTGGCACTGAAGCTTTCTTT. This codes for CSGTVVGTEAFF.

CDR3 sequence: CASSLPSGTGRNTIYF. The CDR3 DNA follows: TGTGCCAGCAGCTTACCCTCCGGTACAGGGAGAAACACCATATATTTT. This chain joins TRBV11-2 and TRBJ1-3; D possibly corresponds to TRBD1 (6 bases). This CDR3 region has 16 residues. Trimming took off 2 bases at V and 5 bases at J, with 16 bases between the two ends. Germline values: CDR1 SGHAT, CDR2 FQNNGV. Variable domain in full (rest from reference TRBV11-2 and TRBJ1-3): EAGVAQSPRYKIIEKRQSVAFWCNPISGHATLYWYQQILGQGPKLLIQFQNNGVVDDSQLPKDRFSAERLKGVDSTLKIQPAKLEDSAVYLCASSLPSGTGRNTIYFGEGSWLTVV.